This TCR beta chain was identified in a study of T cell changes during pregnancy in multiple sclerosis (dated 2019 in TCRdb). Some background on the complete study: The study examined how the T cell repertoire changed over the course of pregnancy in women with multiple sclerosis.

Remarks on this clone: Its antigen has not been determined. Per-base qualities were not stored, and no clone one base away is much larger.

The library was prepared using the immunoSEQ multiplex PCR assay. TCRdb took this table from immuneACCESS and kept in-frame rearrangements with V and J called. Such tables lack part of the clones; where checked against another copy, unresolved V genes explain under half of the gap, and the rest is unexplained. This sample is represented by about 79,000 clones; around 93% of them were singletons. The top ten clonotypes cover 0.65% to 0.75% of the sample. This sample comprised peripheral blood, obtained in the second trimester of pregnancy. This clonotype was obtained from a female donor in good health, enrolled as a control in a pregnancy study.

The nucleotide sequence reads TGCGCCAGCAGTAGCGGGCCAGGGTACGAGCAGTACTTC. This encodes CASSSGPGYEQYF. The sequence joins TRBV5-1 to TRBJ2-7, with 7 central nucleotides matching TRBD2. The CDR3 covers 13 residues, taking in both the cysteine and the phenylalanine. This entry keeps only the CDR3 DNA: 39 bases, framed from base 1. Trimming takes 5 bases off V and 4 bases off J; junction bases not matched to a gene: 6. CDR1 and CDR2, per the germline V gene, are SGHRS and YFSETQ. Where the CDR3 stops, the reference TRBV5-1 and TRBJ2-7 genes take over; the full variable domain is KAGVTQTPRYLIKTRGQQVTLSCSPISGHRSVSWYQQTPGQGLQFLFEYFSETQRNKGNFPGRFSGRQFSNSRSEMNVSTLELGDSALYLCASSSGPGYEQYFGPGTRLTVT.